The 3 T cell receptor beta chains given below trace back to one sample, sequenced in a study of shared clonotypes between healthy human individuals. The naive CD8 subset, CD45RO-negative cells positively selected for CCR7, excluded terminally differentiated effector memory CD45RA+ cells. TCRdb's table, derived via immunoSEQ multiplex PCR, lists solely in-frame clones and lacks some. The sample records around 1,900,000 clones, 93% being singletons. Sequencing was performed on naive CD8+ T cells from PBMCs. Receptors originate from a man between 18 and 35 years old in good health. Some clones in this sample may be carry-over from other donors' samples.

The chain uses TRBV29-1 and TRBJ2-7, with 8 bases matching TRBD2. The V segment lost 8 bases and the J segment 0 bases; nucleotides outside the gene matches: 6. The CDR3 consists of 13 residues. Germline V gene sequence: CDR1 SQVTM, CDR2 ANQGSEA. The CDR3 DNA reads TGCAGCTTTAGGACTAGCTCCTCCTACGAGCAGTACTTC. This sequence encodes CSFRTSSSYEQYF.

The CDR3 sequence is CASSNGQGVLTNYGYTF. CDR3 bases: TGTGCCAGCAGCAACGGACAGGGCGTCCTTACTAACTATGGCTACACCTTC. The rearrangement uses TRBV21-1 and TRBJ1-2; the tabulated D call, TRBD1, remains unverified against the DNA. TRBV21-1 is a known pseudogene. The CDR3 spans 17 residues.

The rearrangement uses TRBV11-2 and TRBJ1-5, with D tentatively TRBD1 (5 bases). Germline V gene sequence: CDR1 SGHAT, CDR2 FQNNGV. CDR3 size: 14 residues. Trimming took off 3 bases at V and 0 bases at J, with 6 bases between the two ends. CDR3 amino acids: CASSLTDSNQPQHF. The CDR3 nucleotides are TGTGCCAGCAGCTTGACAGATAGCAATCAGCCCCAGCATTTT.